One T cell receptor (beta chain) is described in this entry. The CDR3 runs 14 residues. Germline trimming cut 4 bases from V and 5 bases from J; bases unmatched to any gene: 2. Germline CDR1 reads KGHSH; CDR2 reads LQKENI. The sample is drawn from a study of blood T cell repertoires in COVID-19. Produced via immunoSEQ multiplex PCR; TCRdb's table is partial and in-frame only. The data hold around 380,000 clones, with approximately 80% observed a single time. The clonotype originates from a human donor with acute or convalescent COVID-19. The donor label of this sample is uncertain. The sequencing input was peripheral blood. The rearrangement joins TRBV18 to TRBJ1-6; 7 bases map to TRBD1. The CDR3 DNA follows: TGTGCCAGCTCACAGGGGGCAGATAATTCACCCCTCCACTTT. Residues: CASSQGADNSPLHF.